This T cell receptor (beta chain) was obtained from a study of CD8+CD57+ T cells in acquired aplastic anemia. This clonotype was detected ten times or more. For CDR3 and TCR beta VDJ profiling, genomic DNA was the template used. TCRdb re-derived calls from the reads in MiXCR, one entry per CDR3 protein. The sample contains around 430,000 distinct CDR3 sequences, roughly a third of which appear only once. Before being chosen for sequencing, patients had shown CD8+CD57+ cell expansion by flow cytometry. The ends lost 7 bases at V and 4 bases at J; junction bases unmatched: 5. Germline CDR1 SQVTM, CDR2 ANQGSEA. The CDR3 consists of 13 residues.

The chain joins TRBV29-1 to TRBJ1-3; 9 bases are a match to TRBD1. Material: sorted CD4+, CD8+, or CD8+CD57+ T cells (not recorded which) from PBMCs. This sequence originates from a human donor with aplastic anemia. The CDR3 DNA reads TGCAGCGCTGGACAGGGGCAAGGAAACACCATATATTTT. It is translated as CSAGQGQGNTIYF. Variable domain in full (rest from reference TRBV29-1 and TRBJ1-3): SAVISQKPSRDICQRGTSLTIQCQVDSQVTMMFWYRQQPGQSLTLIATANQGSEATYESGFVIDKFPISRPNLTFSTLTVSNMSPEDSSIYLCSAGQGQGNTIYFGEGSWLTVV.